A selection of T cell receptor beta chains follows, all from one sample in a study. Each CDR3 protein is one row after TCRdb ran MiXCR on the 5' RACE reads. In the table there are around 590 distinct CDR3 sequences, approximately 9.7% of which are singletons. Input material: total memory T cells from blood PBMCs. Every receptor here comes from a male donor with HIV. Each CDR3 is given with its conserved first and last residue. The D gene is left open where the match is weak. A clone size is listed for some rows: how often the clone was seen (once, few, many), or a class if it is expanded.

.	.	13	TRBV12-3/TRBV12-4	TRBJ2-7	TGTGCCAGTAGTCGTGACAGCGCCTACGAGCAGTACTTC	CASSRDSAYEQYF
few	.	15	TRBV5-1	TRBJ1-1	TGCGCCAGCAGCCGCTTAGGTCAAACGAACACTGAAGCTTTCTTT	CASSRLGQTNTEAFF
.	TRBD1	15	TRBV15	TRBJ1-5	TGTGCCACCAGCCACCGGAACAGGGGTCATCAGCCCCAGCATTTT	CATSHRNRGHQPQHF
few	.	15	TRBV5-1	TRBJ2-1	TGCGCCAGCAGCTTCACCGGGGGCTTAGGGGATGAGCAGTTCTTC	CASSFTGGLGDEQFF
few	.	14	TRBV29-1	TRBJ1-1	TGCAGCGTGAGTACCTCCGCAATGAACACTGAAGCTTTCTTT	CSVSTSAMNTEAFF
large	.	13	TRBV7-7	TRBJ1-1	TGTGCCAGCAGCCGAATCGTGGGCACTGAAGCTTTCTTT	CASSRIVGTEAFF
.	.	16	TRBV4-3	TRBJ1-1	TGCGCCAGCAGCCAGGCCGTAGGACGGATGAACACTGAAGCTTTCTTT	CASSQAVGRMNTEAFF
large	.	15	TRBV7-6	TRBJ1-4	TGTGCCAGCAGCTTAGTGGGGGGGCTCGATGAAAAACTGTTTTTT	CASSLVGGLDEKLFF
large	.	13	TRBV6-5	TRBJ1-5	TGTGCCAGCAGTCTTGACAGAAATCAGCCCCAGCATTTT	CASSLDRNQPQHF
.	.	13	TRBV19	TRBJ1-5	TGTGCCAGTTCCAGGGCGAGCAATCAGCCCCAGCATTTT	CASSRASNQPQHF
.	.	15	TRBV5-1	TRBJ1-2	TGCGCCAGCAGCTTGATGGCAGGGGCGGAATATGGCTACACCTTC	CASSLMAGAEYGYTF
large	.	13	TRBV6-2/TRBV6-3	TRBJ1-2	TGTGCCAGCAGTTACGGACAGAACTATGGCTACACCTTC	CASSYGQNYGYTF
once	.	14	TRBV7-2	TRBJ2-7	TGTGCCAGCAGCTTAGAGAACCCTTTGGCCGAGCAGTACTTC	CASSLENPLAEQYF
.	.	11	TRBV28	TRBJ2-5	TGTGCCAGCAGTTCAAGGGAGACCCAGTACTTC	CASSSRETQYF
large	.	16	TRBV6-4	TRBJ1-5	TGTGCCAGCAGTGACGCCGCGGGGGTTATTGGTCAGCCCCAGCATTTT	CASSDAAGVIGQPQHF
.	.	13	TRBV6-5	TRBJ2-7	TGTGCCAGCAGTTACCAGAATAACTACGAGCAGTACTTC	CASSYQNNYEQYF
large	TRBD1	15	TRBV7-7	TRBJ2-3	TGTGCTAGCAGCTTAGGGGGCCGGAGGACAGATACGCAGTATTTT	CASSLGGRRTDTQYF
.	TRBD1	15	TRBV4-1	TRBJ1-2	TGCGCCAGCAGCCAGTCCTCTCCGGGACAGGGCTACTACACCTTC	CASSQSSPGQGYYTF
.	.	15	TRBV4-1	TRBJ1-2	TGCGCCAGCAGCCCGGGGGGGGGCCAAAACTATGGCTACACCTTC	CASSPGGGQNYGYTF
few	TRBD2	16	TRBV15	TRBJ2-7	TGTGCCACCAGCAGAGATTCTACTAGCGGAGTCTACGAGCAGTACTTC	CATSRDSTSGVYEQYF
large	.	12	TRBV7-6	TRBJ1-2	TGTGCCAGCAGCTTAGCGGGCGGAGGCTACACCTTC	CASSLAGGGYTF
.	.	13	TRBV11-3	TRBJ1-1	TGTGCCAGCAGCTTGGGGGCCGACCGGGAAGCTTTCTTT	CASSLGADREAFF
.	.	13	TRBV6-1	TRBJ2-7	TGTGCCAGCAGGTTGACAATCTCCTACGAGCAGTACTTC	CASRLTISYEQYF
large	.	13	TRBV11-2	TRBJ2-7	TGTGCCAGCAGCTCGCAAGGCCCAGGGGAGCAGTACTTC	CASSSQGPGEQYF
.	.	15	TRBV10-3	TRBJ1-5	TGTGCCATCAGTGAGTCGCACACCTGGAATCAGCCCCAGCATTTT	CAISESHTWNQPQHF
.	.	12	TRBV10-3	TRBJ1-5	TGTGCCATCAGTGAAACCAATCAGCCCCAGCATTTT	CAISETNQPQHF
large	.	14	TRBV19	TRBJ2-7	TGTGCCAGTAGTACCCGGGACCAATCCTACGAGCAGTACTTC	CASSTRDQSYEQYF
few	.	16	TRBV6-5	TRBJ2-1	TGTGCCAGCAGTTACGGGTCAGGGAAGTTAGACAATGAGCAGTTCTTC	CASSYGSGKLDNEQFF
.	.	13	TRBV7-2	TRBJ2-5	TGTGCCAGCAGCTTAGCAAGGGAAGAGACCCAGTACTTC	CASSLAREETQYF
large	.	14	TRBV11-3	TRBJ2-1	TGTGCCAGCAGCTTAGCGAGGGGCAGAAATGAGCAGTTCTTC	CASSLARGRNEQFF
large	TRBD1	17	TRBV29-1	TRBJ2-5	TGCAGCGTTGAAACGACCGCACTGCCAGGGGGTCAAGAGACCCAGTACTTC	CSVETTALPGGQETQYF
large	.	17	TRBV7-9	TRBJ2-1	TGTGCCAGCAGCTTGAAAAGAGGGGTCCCCGGCTACAATGAGCAGTTCTTC	CASSLKRGVPGYNEQFF
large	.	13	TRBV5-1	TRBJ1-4	TGCGCCAGCAGCTTCGGTGCGAATGAAAAACTGTTTTTT	CASSFGANEKLFF
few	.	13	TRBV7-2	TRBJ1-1	TGTGCCAGCAGCCTCCCCCAGACAAGTGAAGCTTTCTTT	CASSLPQTSEAFF
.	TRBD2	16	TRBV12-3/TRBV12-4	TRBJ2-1	TGTGCCAGCAGTAGTAGGGGGGCTAGCGGGAGGAATGAGCAGTTCTTC	CASSSRGASGRNEQFF
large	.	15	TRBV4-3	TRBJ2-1	TGCGCCAGCAGTCTCAGTTGGGTGGGTGAAAATGAGCAGTTCTTC	CASSLSWVGENEQFF
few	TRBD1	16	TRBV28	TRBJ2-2	TGTGCCAGCAGTTTACCATCGACAGGGAGCACCGGGGAGCTGTTTTTT	CASSLPSTGSTGELFF